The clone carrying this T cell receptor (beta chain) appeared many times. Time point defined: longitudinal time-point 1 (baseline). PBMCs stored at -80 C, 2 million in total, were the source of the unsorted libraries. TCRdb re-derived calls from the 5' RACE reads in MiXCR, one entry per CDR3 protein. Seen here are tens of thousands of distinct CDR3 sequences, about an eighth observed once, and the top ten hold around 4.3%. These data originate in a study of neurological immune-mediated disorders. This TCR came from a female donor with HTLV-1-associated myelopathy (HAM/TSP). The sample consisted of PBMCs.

Here the CDR3 reads CASSVGDRKRNTQYF. The CDR3 bases are TGTGCCAGCAGCGTAGGGGACAGGAAAAGGAATACGCAGTATTTT. The genes are TRBV9 and TRBJ2-3; 8 bases match TRBD1. This CDR3 region has 15 residues. Losses at the gene ends were 0 bases for V and 7 bases for J; bases not matched to a gene: 7. The germline V gene encodes CDR1 SGDLS and CDR2 YYNGEE.